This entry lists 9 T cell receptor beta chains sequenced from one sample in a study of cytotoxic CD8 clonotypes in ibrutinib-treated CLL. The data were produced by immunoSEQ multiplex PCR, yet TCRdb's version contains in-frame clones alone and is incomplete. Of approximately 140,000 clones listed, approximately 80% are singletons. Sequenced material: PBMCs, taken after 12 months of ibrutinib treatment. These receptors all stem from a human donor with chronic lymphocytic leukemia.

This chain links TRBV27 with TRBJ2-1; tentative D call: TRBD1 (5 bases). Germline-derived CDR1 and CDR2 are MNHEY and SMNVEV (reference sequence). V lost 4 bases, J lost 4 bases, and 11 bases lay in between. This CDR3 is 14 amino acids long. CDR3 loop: CASSSGATYNEQFF. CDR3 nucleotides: TGTGCCAGCAGTTCTGGGGCAACTTACAATGAGCAGTTCTTC.

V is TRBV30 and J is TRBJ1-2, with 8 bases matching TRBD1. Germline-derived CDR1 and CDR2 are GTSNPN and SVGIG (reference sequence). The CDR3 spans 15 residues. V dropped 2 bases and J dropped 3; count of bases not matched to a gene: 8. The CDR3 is CAWSPANRGDYGYTF. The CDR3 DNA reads TGTGCCTGGAGTCCCGCAAACAGGGGGGACTATGGCTACACCTTC.

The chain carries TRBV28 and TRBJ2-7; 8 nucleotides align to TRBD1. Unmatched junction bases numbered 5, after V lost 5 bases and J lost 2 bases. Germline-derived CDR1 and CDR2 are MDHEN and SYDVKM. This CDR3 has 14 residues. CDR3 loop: CASSRGQEPYEQYF. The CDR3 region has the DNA TGTGCCAGCAGTCGGGGACAGGAACCCTACGAGCAGTACTTC.

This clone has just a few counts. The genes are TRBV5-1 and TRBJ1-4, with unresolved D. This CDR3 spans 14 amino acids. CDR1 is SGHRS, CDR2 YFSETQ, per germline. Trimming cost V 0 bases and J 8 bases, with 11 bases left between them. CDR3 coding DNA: TGCGCCAGCAGCTTGGCAACCCAAGGGGAAAAACTGTTTTTT. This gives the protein CASSLATQGEKLFF.

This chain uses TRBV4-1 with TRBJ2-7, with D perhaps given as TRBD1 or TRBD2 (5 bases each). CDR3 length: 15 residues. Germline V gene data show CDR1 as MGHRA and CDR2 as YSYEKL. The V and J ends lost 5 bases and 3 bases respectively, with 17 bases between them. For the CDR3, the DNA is TGCGCCAGCAGCTGGAGAGAGAGAGGGGACTACGAGCAGTACTTC. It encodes CASSWRERGDYEQYF.

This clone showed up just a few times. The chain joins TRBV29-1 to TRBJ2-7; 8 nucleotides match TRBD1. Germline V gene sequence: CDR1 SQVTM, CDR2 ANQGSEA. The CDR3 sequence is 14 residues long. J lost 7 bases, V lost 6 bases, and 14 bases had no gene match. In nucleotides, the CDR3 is TGCAGCGTCTTGGACAGGGACAAAGTTTTGGAGCAGTACTTC. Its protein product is CSVLDRDKVLEQYF.

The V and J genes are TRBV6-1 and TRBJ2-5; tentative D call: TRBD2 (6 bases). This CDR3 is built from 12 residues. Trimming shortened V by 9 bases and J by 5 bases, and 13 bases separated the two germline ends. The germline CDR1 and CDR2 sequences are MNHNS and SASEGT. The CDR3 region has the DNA TGTGCCAGTCGCCGGGGGAGGGAGACCCAGTACTTC. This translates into CASRRGRETQYF.

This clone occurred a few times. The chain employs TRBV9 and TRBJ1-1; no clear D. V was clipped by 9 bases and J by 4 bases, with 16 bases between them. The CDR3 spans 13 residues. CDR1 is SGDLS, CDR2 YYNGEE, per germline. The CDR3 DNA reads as TGTGCCACCGAGTCGTACGGCCGCACTGAAGCTTTCTTT. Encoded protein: CATESYGRTEAFF.

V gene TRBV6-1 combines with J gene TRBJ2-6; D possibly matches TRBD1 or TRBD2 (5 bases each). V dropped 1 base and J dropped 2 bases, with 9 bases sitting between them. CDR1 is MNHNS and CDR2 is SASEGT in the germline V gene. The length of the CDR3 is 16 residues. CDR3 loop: CASSEGLGPGANVLTF. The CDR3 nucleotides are TGTGCCAGCAGTGAAGGTTTGGGACCTGGGGCCAACGTCCTGACTTTC.